The clone carrying this T cell receptor beta chain was observed once. A much larger clone is a single base away; this may be a read error. This CDR3 region has 17 residues. V shed 2 bases and J shed 0 bases, with 16 bases lying between them. Germline V gives CDR1 SGHVT, CDR2 SQSDAQ. This record belongs to a study of T cell repertoires in cytomegalovirus infection. TCRdb reprocessed the reads with MiXCR, giving one entry per CDR3 protein. The table includes about 100,000 distinct CDR3 sequences, about 22% detected once. Sequencing used CD8+ T cells from PBMCs. The origin of this receptor is a human donor in good health (CMV status not recorded). Some clones in this sample may be carry-over from other donors' samples. The chain employs TRBV7-4 and TRBJ1-2, with D unclear. The CDR3 DNA is TGTGCCAGCAGCTTAATATTCATGGGCAGAACTAACTATGGCTACACCTTC. It encodes CASSLIFMGRTNYGYTF.